The T cell receptor beta chain under discussion was sequenced for a study of blood T cells in healthy people across ages. Overall study findings and caveats: The study found more naive CD4+ cells and higher diversity in long-lived than aged donors.

Germline V CDR1 and CDR2: PRHDT, FYEKMQ (reference sequence). The CDR3 covers 17 residues. V lost 4 bases, J lost 6 bases, and 21 bases lay in between. Each of the donors had approximately 10 milliliters of peripheral blood drawn into EDTA-treated Vacutainer tubes. The second PCR ran roughly 6 to 11 cycles with a sample-barcoded 5' primer and J-beta primers. Each cDNA molecule was tagged by a template-switch adaptor that had 12 random nucleotides. Via MiXCR, TCRdb re-called the 5' RACE reads, giving one row per CDR3 protein. The sample has more than 650,000 distinct CDR3 sequences; about a fifth are singletons. About this clonotype: Its antigen is unidentified.

The rearrangement uses TRBV13 and TRBJ2-2; the D gene is possibly TRBD2 (5 bases). The TCR originated in a man aged 65-85 years in good health. Sequencing was carried out using blood. CDR3 amino acids: CASSSPPLEFTAGELFF. In DNA, the CDR3 is TGTGCCAGCAGCTCGCCTCCACTAGAGTTCACGGCCGGGGAGCTGTTTTTT. Filled out from reference TRBV13 and TRBJ2-2, the complete variable domain reads AAGVIQSPRHLIKEKRETATLKCYPIPRHDTVYWYQQGPGQDPQFLISFYEKMQSDKGSIPDRFSAQQFSDYHSELNMSSLELGDSALYFCASSSPPLEFTAGELFFGEGSRLTVL.